This entry describes one T cell receptor beta chain. Its antigen remains unknown. The V gene end was trimmed by 8 bases and the J gene end by 6 bases; junction bases not matched to a gene: 10. The CDR3 spans 14 residues. CDR1 is LNHDA and CDR2 is SQIVND in the germline V gene (reference sequence). Amplification of TCR beta used genomic DNA extracted from peripheral blood. The sample originates from a study of T cell repertoires in aging, cancer and after chemotherapy. The wider study: Six age groups, ranging from 30 or younger to 70 or older, included the donors. Over several months to years, re-sampled healthy donor repertoires clearly shared clones.

A mixed TRB-A/B primer pool amplified rearranged TRB by multiplex touch-down PCR. MiXCR, run by TCRdb on the multiplex PCR reads, gives a single entry per CDR3 protein. The data hold thousands of distinct CDR3 sequences, with approximately 26% observed a single time. Study conclusions and caveats: In cancer patients, declining TCR diversity with age involved lost richness and lost evenness. Across the chemotherapy interval, each cancer cohort showed higher median generation probability, suggesting thymic rebound.

The TCR originated in a human donor in good health. Material for sequencing was blood. This chain joins TRBV19 and TRBJ1-5; 7 bases match TRBD1. The CDR3 reads CASRTGAGGQPQHF. The CDR3 bases are TGTGCCAGTCGCACAGGGGCAGGCGGTCAGCCCCAGCATTTT.